A selection of T cell receptor beta chains follows, all from one sample in a study of human T cells and chemical hapten exposure. TCRdb independently ran MiXCR on the RACE reads; one entry per CDR3 protein. This sample has tens of thousands of distinct CDR3 sequences, with around 3.2% found just once. Source: whole blood, taken in connection with sensitization to the hapten diphenylcyclopropenone (DPC). These TCRs come from a man in his forties with alopecia areata. Some clones in this sample may be carry-over from other donors' samples. The CDR3 runs from the conserved cysteine through the conserved F or W. The D gene is left open where the match is weak. Only part of the rows carry a size: once, few, many, or a class if the clone is expanded.

.	TRBV6-1	many	TRBJ1-5	TGTGCCAGCACCCCTAGGGTCGGGGGCAATCAGCCCCAGCATTTT	CASTPRVGGNQPQHF
.	TRBV7-2	many	TRBJ1-1	TGTGCCAGCAGCTTCCACACTGAAGCTTTCTTT	CASSFHTEAFF
.	TRBV11-2	many	TRBJ2-1	TGTGCCAGCAGCTTAGGTCTCTCCTACAATGAGCAGTTCTTC	CASSLGLSYNEQFF
.	TRBV27	many	TRBJ1-1	TGTGCCAGCAGTTTTGGGGCCGGGAACACTGAAGCTTTCTTT	CASSFGAGNTEAFF
.	TRBV6-1	many	TRBJ2-6	TGTGCCAGCAGTGCAGCAGGGACTGGGGCCAACGTCCTGACTTTC	CASSAAGTGANVLTF
TRBD2	TRBV5-4	many	TRBJ2-7	TGTGCCAGCAGTTTTCTAACTAGCGGGAGTGGCGAGCAGTACTTC	CASSFLTSGSGEQYF
.	TRBV20-1	many	TRBJ2-1	TGCAGTGCTAGAGACCCCGAGGCTGTCTACAATGAGCAGTTCTTC	CSARDPEAVYNEQFF
.	TRBV30	many	TRBJ2-7	TGTGCCTGGAGTGTAGGCGCACCCCCCTACGAGCAGTACTTC	CAWSVGAPPYEQYF
.	TRBV9	many	TRBJ2-5	TGTGCCAGCAGCGAGGGGGGAAAGCAAGAGACCCAGTACTTC	CASSEGGKQETQYF
TRBD1	TRBV12-3/TRBV12-4	few	TRBJ2-3	TGTGCCAGCAGTGACAGGGCAACGGGCACAGATACGCAGTATTTT	CASSDRATGTDTQYF
TRBD1	TRBV6-2/TRBV6-3	many	TRBJ1-5	TGTGCCAGCAGCCCGGGGACAGGGCATCAGCCCCAGCATTTT	CASSPGTGHQPQHF
TRBD2	TRBV19	many	TRBJ2-7	TGTGCCAGTAGCCGGGGGGACTACGAGCAGTACTTC	CASSRGDYEQYF
.	TRBV5-4	.	TRBJ1-1	TGTGCCAGCAGAAACCCAGGGAGGACTGAAGCTTTCTTT	CASRNPGRTEAFF
.	TRBV29-1	many	TRBJ1-5	TGCAGCGTTGAGCATAGCCCCAATCAGCCCCAGCATTTT	CSVEHSPNQPQHF
.	TRBV28	.	TRBJ1-1	TGTGCCAGCAGTTTATGGTTGGCAGAAGCCCTGAACACTGAAGCTTTCTTT	CASSLWLAEALNTEAFF
.	TRBV6-1	many	TRBJ2-5	TGTGCCAGCAGTCGCAGGGGTGCGGAGACCCAGTACTTC	CASSRRGAETQYF
TRBD2	TRBV3-1	many	TRBJ2-3	TGTGCCAGCAGCCATCGCCGGGGACTAGCGGGAGCAGATACGCAGTATTTT	CASSHRRGLAGADTQYF